The sequence of this T cell receptor beta chain was determined in a study of blood T cell repertoires in COVID-19. V dropped 3 bases and J dropped 5; count of bases not matched to a gene: 6. The CDR3 runs 14 residues. Germline CDR1 reads SGHDT; CDR2 reads YYEEEE. Data came from immunoSEQ multiplex PCR; TCRdb stores just in-frame clones and leaves some out. The sample gives under 100,000 clones, around 90% of which show up once; roughly 14% is in the top ten. This sequence originates from a male donor with acute or convalescent COVID-19. V usage is TRBV5-6 and J usage is TRBJ2-5; 8 bases map to TRBD1. Material: peripheral blood. CDR3 DNA: TGTGCCAGCAGCTCACAGGGGGTCCGGGAGACCCAGTACTTC. It codes for CASSSQGVRETQYF.